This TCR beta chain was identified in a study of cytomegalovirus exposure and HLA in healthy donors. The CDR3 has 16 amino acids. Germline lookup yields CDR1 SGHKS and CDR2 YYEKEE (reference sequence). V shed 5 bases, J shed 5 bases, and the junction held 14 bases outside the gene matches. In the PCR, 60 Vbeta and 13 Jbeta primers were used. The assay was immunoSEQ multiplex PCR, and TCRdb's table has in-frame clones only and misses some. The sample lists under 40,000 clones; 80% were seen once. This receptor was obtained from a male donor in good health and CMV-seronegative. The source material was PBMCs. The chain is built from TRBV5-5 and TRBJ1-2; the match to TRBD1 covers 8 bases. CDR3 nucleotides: TGTGCCAGCAGGGCTCGGACAGGGAGGGTCGTATATGGCTACACCTTC. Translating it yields CASRARTGRVVYGYTF. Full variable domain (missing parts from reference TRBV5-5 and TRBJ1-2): DAGVTQSPTHLIKTRGQQVTLRCSPISGHKSVSWYQQVLGQGPQFIFQYYEKEERGRGNFPDRFSARQFPNYSSELNVNALLLGDSALYLCASRARTGRVVYGYTFGSGTRLTVV.